This is a list of T cell receptor beta chains from one sample in a study of blood T cell repertoires in COVID-19. Measured with immunoSEQ multiplex PCR; TCRdb has only the in-frame clones, and not every one. The sample contains about 300,000 clones, around 82% of which appear only once. Source material: peripheral blood. The origin of the receptors is a woman aged 50 to 60 with acute or convalescent COVID-19. Both conserved end residues are part of each CDR3. The D gene is left open where the match is weak. Expanded clones get a size class; other rows say once, few or many, or leave the size out.

D	V	J	size	DNA	CDR3
TRBD1	TRBV13	TRBJ1-4	.	TGTGCCAGCAGTCCGGACAGGGAAGGAAAAAAACTGTTTTTT	CASSPDREGKKLFF
TRBD2	TRBV7-9	TRBJ2-5	.	TGTGCCAGCACCTATAGCGGGGAAGAGACCCAGTACTTC	CASTYSGEETQYF
.	TRBV24-1	TRBJ2-5	.	TGTGCCACCAGTGATAACGGAGAGACCCAGTACTTC	CATSDNGETQYF
TRBD1	TRBV5-1	TRBJ1-2	.	TGCGCCAGCAGCTTGGAGACAGGGTCGGCCTATGGCTACACCTTC	CASSLETGSAYGYTF
TRBD1	TRBV7-3	TRBJ1-2	.	TGTGCCAGCAGCTTAAATCAGGGTGGGCAGGGGGACGGCTACACCTTC	CASSLNQGGQGDGYTF
TRBD1	TRBV30	TRBJ2-5	.	TGTGCCTGGAGCTGGGGACAGCAAGAGACCCAGTACTTC	CAWSWGQQETQYF
.	TRBV6-4	TRBJ2-2	few	TGTGCCAGCAGTAGCAAGCCTAGCAGCACCGGGGAGCTGTTTTTT	CASSSKPSSTGELFF
TRBD2	TRBV7-3	TRBJ2-1	.	TGTGCCAGCAGCCCAAGCGGGACGGATGAGCAGTTCTTC	CASSPSGTDEQFF
TRBD1	TRBV7-2	TRBJ1-4	.	TGTGCCAGCAGCCCGCACGTTGGGGCAGGGGGGGAAAAACTGTTTTTT	CASSPHVGAGGEKLFF
TRBD1	TRBV4-3	TRBJ2-1	.	TGCGCCAGCAGCCAAGTAGACAGGGGAATATACAATGAGCAGTTCTTC	CASSQVDRGIYNEQFF
.	TRBV27	TRBJ1-5	.	TGTGCCAGCACCGCCGGGACAACGCGTAGCAATCAGCCCCAGCATTTT	CASTAGTTRSNQPQHF
TRBD1	TRBV11-2	TRBJ2-5	.	TGTGCCAGCAGCCTCCGTGGGACAGGGATCGGGGAGACCCAGTACTTC	CASSLRGTGIGETQYF
.	TRBV27	TRBJ1-1	.	TGTGCCAGCAGTTTGAGCGGGGGGAACACTGAAGCTTTCTTT	CASSLSGGNTEAFF
.	TRBV10-3	TRBJ2-7	.	TGTGCCATCAGTGAAGACAGCTACGAGCAGTACTTC	CAISEDSYEQYF
.	TRBV6-2/TRBV6-3	TRBJ2-7	.	TGTGCCAGCAGTTACCAGGTCGGCGAACCCTACGAGCAGTACTTC	CASSYQVGEPYEQYF
TRBD1	TRBV2	TRBJ2-7	.	TGTGCCCTAGGGGGCAACTCCTACGAGCAGTACTTC	CALGGNSYEQYF
.	TRBV19	TRBJ1-1	.	TGTGCCAGTAGTATAGTAGGACAGATGAACACTGAAGCTTTCTTT	CASSIVGQMNTEAFF
TRBD2	TRBV7-3	TRBJ2-5	.	TGTGCCAGCAGCCGTGGGTTGGGCGGGAGGAGGAACGAGACCCAGTACTTC	CASSRGLGGRRNETQYF
TRBD1	TRBV7-9	TRBJ1-1	few	TGTGCCAGCAGCTACGGGACAGCGAACACTGAAGCTTTCTTT	CASSYGTANTEAFF
TRBD1	TRBV4-1	TRBJ1-2	.	TGCGCCAGCAGCACAGTCGGGACAGCTAACTATGGCTACACCTTC	CASSTVGTANYGYTF
.	TRBV7-9	TRBJ1-1	.	TGTGCCAGCACCTCAAACATACAGGACGGTGAAGCTTTCTTT	CASTSNIQDGEAFF
TRBD1	TRBV3-1/TRBV3-2	TRBJ2-5	few	TGTGCCAGCAGCCAACAACAGGGGGCTGGGACCCAGTACTTC	CASSQQQGAGTQYF
.	TRBV25-1	TRBJ2-5	.	TGTGCCAGCAGCTCACCCGGGGAGACCCAGTACTTC	CASSSPGETQYF
TRBD2	TRBV6-5	TRBJ2-5	.	TGTGCCAGCAGAACAGCTATCGGGGGGTCGTCCCAGTACTTC	CASRTAIGGSSQYF
.	TRBV30	TRBJ2-5	.	TGTGCCTGGAGTGTTAAAGAGACCCAGTACTTC	CAWSVKETQYF
TRBD1	TRBV5-5	TRBJ1-5	.	TGTGCCAGCAGTCCCTGGGGGACAGGGGGCTCTGAGCCCCAGCATTTT	CASSPWGTGGSEPQHF
.	TRBV7-9	TRBJ1-2	.	TGTGCCAGCAGCCCGTCCTATGGCTACACCTTC	CASSPSYGYTF
.	TRBV7-9	TRBJ1-1	.	TGTGCCAGCAGCTTAGGAGAGGGAGGAACTGAAGCTTTCTTT	CASSLGEGGTEAFF
.	TRBV18	TRBJ1-1	.	TGTGCCAGCTCACCAGGACAGAACACTGAAGCTTTCTTT	CASSPGQNTEAFF
.	TRBV3-1/TRBV3-2	TRBJ1-6	.	TGTGCCAGCAGCCAACGACAGATTTATAATTCACCCCTCCACTTT	CASSQRQIYNSPLHF
.	TRBV24-1	TRBJ2-1	.	TGTGCCACCAGTGATCTAGCAGGAGATGAGCAGTTCTTC	CATSDLAGDEQFF
TRBD1	TRBV5-4	TRBJ1-1	.	TGTGCCAGCAGCAGCCGGACAGGGGGTGGAACTGAAGCTTTCTTT	CASSSRTGGGTEAFF
TRBD1	TRBV4-1	TRBJ1-3	.	TGCGCCAGCAGCCAAGAGGTGGCGACAGGGGTTCGAAACACCATATATTTT	CASSQEVATGVRNTIYF
TRBD2	TRBV9	TRBJ2-3	.	TGTGCCAGCAGCGGGACTAGCGGGAGGGCGCAGTATTTT	CASSGTSGRAQYF
.	TRBV4-1	TRBJ2-2	.	TGCGCCAGCAGCCACCCCGGGTCCGGGGAGCTGTTTTTT	CASSHPGSGELFF
.	TRBV5-1	TRBJ2-1	.	TGCGCCAGCAGCCCCCGGGTCAACTACAATGAGCAGTTCTTC	CASSPRVNYNEQFF
.	TRBV5-1	TRBJ1-2	.	TGCGCCAGCAGCGACAATCCTTCTAACTATGGCTACACCTTC	CASSDNPSNYGYTF
TRBD2	TRBV6-5	TRBJ2-7	.	TGTGCCAGCAGTTACCGGGAGGGGAGCTCCTACGAGCAGTACTTC	CASSYREGSSYEQYF
TRBD1	TRBV11-3	TRBJ2-1	once	TGTGCCAGCAGCTCTCGGACAGGGGTTACCTACAATGAGCAGTTCTTC	CASSSRTGVTYNEQFF
.	TRBV6-5	TRBJ2-1	.	TGTGCCAGCAGCCGGACAGTTAGCCCCTACAATGAGCAGTTCTTC	CASSRTVSPYNEQFF
.	TRBV12-3/TRBV12-4	TRBJ1-5	.	TGTGCCAGCAGTTTAATGGGCGATCAGCCCCAGCATTTT	CASSLMGDQPQHF
.	TRBV18	TRBJ2-5	.	TGTGCCAGCTCCTTCGGGTCCAAAGAGACCCAGTACTTC	CASSFGSKETQYF
TRBD2	TRBV7-2	TRBJ2-3	.	TGTGCCAGCAGCTTACGGCGGGGGGGTGGCACAGATACGCAGTATTTT	CASSLRRGGGTDTQYF
.	TRBV10-3	TRBJ2-2	.	TGTGCCATCAGTGAGCTGGGCCCGAACACCGGGGAGCTGTTTTTT	CAISELGPNTGELFF
TRBD2	TRBV7-2	TRBJ2-5	few	TGTGCCAGCAGCCCTACCGGACTAGCGGGGGGGCGGGTAAGAGAGACCCAGTACTTC	CASSPTGLAGGRVRETQYF
TRBD1	TRBV5-4	TRBJ2-1	.	TGTGCCAGCAGCCAGGGACAGGGGTTTTACAATGAGCAGTTCTTC	CASSQGQGFYNEQFF